The rows below give T cell receptor beta chains drawn from one sample of a study of blood T cell repertoires in COVID-19. Sequencing used immunoSEQ multiplex PCR; TCRdb keeps in-frame clones, though not all of them. Among about 430,000 clones listed, roughly 90% were seen once. Sequencing used peripheral blood. The origin of the receptors is a man aged 18 to 30 with COVID-19, enrolled during active disease. The CDR3 runs from the conserved cysteine through the conserved F or W. D genes are given only for firm matches. For some rows the clone size is stated as once, few or many, or as a class when expanded; others skip it.

J gene: TRBJ2-7
V gene: TRBV3-1/TRBV3-2
D gene: TRBD2
clone size: .
CDR3 DNA: TGTGCCAGCAGCCCTAGCGGGGGGGCCTCTGAGCAGTACTTC
CDR3 protein: CASSPSGGASEQYF

J gene: TRBJ1-1
V gene: TRBV18
D gene: .
clone size: .
CDR3 DNA: TGTGCCAGCTCACCACTGGACAAGAACACTGAAGCTTTCTTT
CDR3 protein: CASSPLDKNTEAFF

J gene: TRBJ1-5
V gene: TRBV14
D gene: .
clone size: .
CDR3 DNA: TGTGCCAGCAGCCAAGTCGGGGGGGGTCCACCCAATCAGCCCCAGCATTTT
CDR3 protein: CASSQVGGGPPNQPQHF

J gene: TRBJ2-7
V gene: TRBV27
D gene: TRBD1
clone size: .
CDR3 DNA: TGTGCCAGCAGTTCCCCGGGACAGAGTTACGAGCAGTACTTC
CDR3 protein: CASSSPGQSYEQYF

J gene: TRBJ1-2
V gene: TRBV19
D gene: .
clone size: .
CDR3 DNA: TGTGCCAGTAGTATCCAGGGTTCAGGCTATGGCTACACCTTC
CDR3 protein: CASSIQGSGYGYTF

J gene: TRBJ2-3
V gene: TRBV5-1
D gene: .
clone size: .
CDR3 DNA: TGCGCCAGCAGCTCGCGGACAGAAGCCACAGATACGCAGTATTTT
CDR3 protein: CASSSRTEATDTQYF

J gene: TRBJ2-1
V gene: TRBV27
D gene: .
clone size: .
CDR3 DNA: TGTGCCAGCAGTCAGGAAGGCGGGGACTCCTACAATGAGCAGTTCTTC
CDR3 protein: CASSQEGGDSYNEQFF

J gene: TRBJ2-1
V gene: TRBV15
D gene: TRBD2
clone size: .
CDR3 DNA: TGTGCCACCAGCAGAGAGACCCTGGTCGGGGCTCAGGGACTAGCGGGTGATGAGCAGTTCTTC
CDR3 protein: CATSRETLVGAQGLAGDEQFF

J gene: TRBJ2-1
V gene: TRBV27
D gene: TRBD2
clone size: .
CDR3 DNA: TGTGCCAGCAGTCCATTGGGGTGGCGGACTAGCGGGGACTACAATGAGCAGTTCTTC
CDR3 protein: CASSPLGWRTSGDYNEQFF

J gene: TRBJ1-2
V gene: TRBV4-1
D gene: .
clone size: few
CDR3 DNA: TGCGCCAGCAGCCAGGAACAGGGCCTAACTGGTGGCTACACCTTC
CDR3 protein: CASSQEQGLTGGYTF

J gene: TRBJ1-5
V gene: TRBV7-8
D gene: .
clone size: .
CDR3 DNA: TGTGCCAGCAGCTTAGGGGAGAATAGCAATCAGCCCCAGCATTTT
CDR3 protein: CASSLGENSNQPQHF

J gene: TRBJ2-5
V gene: TRBV11-2
D gene: .
clone size: .
CDR3 DNA: TGTGCCAGCAGCGAGGGCCCGCAAGAGACCCAGTACTTC
CDR3 protein: CASSEGPQETQYF

J gene: TRBJ1-1
V gene: TRBV27
D gene: .
clone size: .
CDR3 DNA: TGTGCCAGCAGTTTTGCTGGGGGGGTAGCTTTCTTT
CDR3 protein: CASSFAGGVAFF

J gene: TRBJ2-1
V gene: TRBV7-7
D gene: TRBD2
clone size: .
CDR3 DNA: TGTGCTAGCAGCGAGCAGACTAGCGCTGATGAGCAGTTCTTC
CDR3 protein: CASSEQTSADEQFF

J gene: TRBJ1-5
V gene: TRBV28
D gene: .
clone size: .
CDR3 DNA: TGTGCCAGCAGTTTTAACGGGGACTTTCAGCCCCAGCATTTT
CDR3 protein: CASSFNGDFQPQHF

J gene: TRBJ2-3
V gene: TRBV25-1
D gene: TRBD2
clone size: .
CDR3 DNA: TGTGCCAGCAAGGGTAGCGGGCGCACAGATACGCAGTATTTT
CDR3 protein: CASKGSGRTDTQYF

J gene: TRBJ1-3
V gene: TRBV3-1/TRBV3-2
D gene: .
clone size: .
CDR3 DNA: TGTGCCAGCAGCCCACAGGTTTCTGGAAACACCATATATTTT
CDR3 protein: CASSPQVSGNTIYF

J gene: TRBJ1-2
V gene: TRBV29-1
D gene: .
clone size: .
CDR3 DNA: TGCAGCGCCACGACCGGGACAACAGGCGGCGGCTACACCTTC
CDR3 protein: CSATTGTTGGGYTF

J gene: TRBJ2-7
V gene: TRBV27
D gene: TRBD2
clone size: once
CDR3 DNA: TGTGCCAGCAGTTTGGGGTTTAGCGGGTACTACGAGCAGTACTTC
CDR3 protein: CASSLGFSGYYEQYF

J gene: TRBJ1-1
V gene: TRBV18
D gene: TRBD1
clone size: .
CDR3 DNA: TGTGCCAGCTCACAAACTGACAGGGGTACCACTGAAGCTTTCTTT
CDR3 protein: CASSQTDRGTTEAFF

J gene: TRBJ2-3
V gene: TRBV5-6
D gene: .
clone size: .
CDR3 DNA: TGTGCCAGCAGAACCCCAGTTAGCACAGATACGCAGTATTTT
CDR3 protein: CASRTPVSTDTQYF

J gene: TRBJ2-1
V gene: TRBV5-4
D gene: TRBD2
clone size: many
CDR3 DNA: TGTGCCAGCAGCTCAGCGGGAGAAACCTACAATGAGCAGTTCTTC
CDR3 protein: CASSSAGETYNEQFF

J gene: TRBJ2-7
V gene: TRBV29-1
D gene: .
clone size: .
CDR3 DNA: TGCAGCGTTGAAGGTTACTACGAGCAGTACTTC
CDR3 protein: CSVEGYYEQYF

J gene: TRBJ2-3
V gene: TRBV10-1
D gene: TRBD2
clone size: .
CDR3 DNA: TGCGCCAGCAGCGCTAGCGGCTTTAGCACAGATACGCAGTATTTT
CDR3 protein: CASSASGFSTDTQYF

J gene: TRBJ2-7
V gene: TRBV5-5
D gene: .
clone size: .
CDR3 DNA: TGTGCCAGCAGCTTGGCCTATTCGGGAGCTGGCTACGAGCAGTACTTC
CDR3 protein: CASSLAYSGAGYEQYF

J gene: TRBJ1-1
V gene: TRBV5-4
D gene: .
clone size: .
CDR3 DNA: TGTGCCAGCAGCTTGGACGCGGTCAACACTGAAGCTTTCTTT
CDR3 protein: CASSLDAVNTEAFF

J gene: TRBJ2-7
V gene: TRBV19
D gene: TRBD1
clone size: .
CDR3 DNA: TGTGCCAGTAGTATGAGAGTACTCCTCCTCGGACAGGGCTACGAGCAGTACTTC
CDR3 protein: CASSMRVLLLGQGYEQYF

J gene: TRBJ2-1
V gene: TRBV7-3
D gene: .
clone size: .
CDR3 DNA: TGTGCCAGCAGCTCCCGCTCCGGGGGGCATGAGCAGTTCTTC
CDR3 protein: CASSSRSGGHEQFF

J gene: TRBJ2-7
V gene: TRBV18
D gene: .
clone size: few
CDR3 DNA: TGTGCCAGCTCACCCTCCTCCTCCTACGAGCAGTACTTC
CDR3 protein: CASSPSSSYEQYF

J gene: TRBJ2-3
V gene: TRBV11-2
D gene: .
clone size: .
CDR3 DNA: TGTGCCAGCAGCTTAGGTGGGGGGGCCCCGGTTACGCAGTATTTT
CDR3 protein: CASSLGGGAPVTQYF

J gene: TRBJ2-3
V gene: TRBV15
D gene: .
clone size: .
CDR3 DNA: TGTGCCACCAGCAGAGATGGGCGTCTCCTCACAGATACGCAGTATTTT
CDR3 protein: CATSRDGRLLTDTQYF

J gene: TRBJ2-1
V gene: TRBV2
D gene: TRBD2
clone size: .
CDR3 DNA: TGTGCCAGCACTAACGGACTAGCTTACAATGAGCAGTTCTTC
CDR3 protein: CASTNGLAYNEQFF